These 25 T cell receptor beta chains were sequenced from one sample in a study of T-cell reconstitution after alpha-beta-depleted transplantation in children. A TCRbeta library incorporating unique molecular identifiers was prepared. TCRdb fed the PCR reads into MiXCR, producing one record per CDR3 protein. This table has around 530,000 distinct CDR3 sequences, about 33% appearing once. The source was PBMCs from the stem cell graft donor, collected from the stem cell graft. The receptors shown here come from a human donor who donated a stem cell graft to a child with aplastic anemia.

The gene calls are TRBV6-1 and TRBJ2-2; 8 nucleotides match TRBD1. CDR1 is MNHNS, CDR2 SASEGT, per germline. V trimming: 0 bases; J trimming: 7 bases; junction bases outside the gene matches: 10. This CDR3 is 17 amino acids long. CDR3 in DNA: TGTGCCAGCAGTGAAGCGGTCGGACAGGGTAGGGACGGGGAGCTGTTTTTT. Translating it yields CASSEAVGQGRDGELFF.

This clonotype was found a few times. The V gene is TRBV9, the J gene TRBJ1-1; weak D call: TRBD1 (5 bases). Germline CDR1 SGDLS, CDR2 YYNGEE. V lost 3 bases to trimming and J lost 1 base, with 19 bases between them. There are 17 residues in the CDR3. CDR3 DNA sequence: TGTGCCAGCAGCGCACCGTTAGGGAGGGGCCAGAACACTGAAGCTTTCTTT. It encodes CASSAPLGRGQNTEAFF.

This clonotype has more than one count but fewer than ten. The gene calls are TRBV4-3 and TRBJ2-7, with TRBD2 identical over 9 bases. V was clipped by 4 bases and J by 4 bases; unmatched bases: 8. Germline-derived CDR1 and CDR2 are LGHNA and YSLEER. The CDR3 consists of 15 residues. In nucleotides, the CDR3 is TGCGCCAGCAGCCGGTTTAGCGGGAGTGGGTACGAGCAGTACTTC. This translates into CASSRFSGSGYEQYF.

CDR3 sequence (DNA): TGCGCCAGCAGCTGGGCCTTAAACAACGAGCAGTACTTC. This translates into CASSWALNNEQYF. The gene calls are TRBV5-1 and TRBJ2-7, with D hard to call. The CDR3 is made up of 13 amino acids. The germline CDR1 and CDR2 sequences are SGHRS and YFSETQ. The V and J ends lost 3 bases and 5 bases respectively, with 12 bases between them.

This clonotype was detected only a few times. The chain has TRBV7-2 and TRBJ2-7; 9 bases are shared with TRBD1. After removal of 5 bases from V and 5 bases from J, the junction contained 7 bases not matched to a gene. The CDR3 consists of 14 residues. Germline CDR1 and CDR2: SGHTA and FQGNSA. The DNA of the CDR3 is TGTGCCAGCAGCCTCGGGACAGGGTGGCACGAGCAGTACGTC. Translation gives CASSLGTGWHEQYV.

The V gene is TRBV14, the J gene TRBJ2-1; 8 bases align to TRBD1. With 1 base clipped from V and 9 bases from J, the junction kept 8 bases outside the gene matches. Germline V gives CDR1 SGHDN, CDR2 FVKESK. The CDR3 is made up of 15 amino acids. CDR3 residues: CASSQAGTGIGEQFF. CDR3 DNA: TGTGCCAGCAGCCAAGCCGGGACAGGCATCGGTGAGCAGTTCTTC. Variable domain in full (rest from reference TRBV14 and TRBJ2-1): EAGVTQFPSHSVIEKGQTVTLRCDPISGHDNLYWYRRVMGKEIKFLLHFVKESKQDESGMPNNRFLAERTGGTYSTLKVQPAELEDSGVYFCASSQAGTGIGEQFFGPGTRLTVL.

The chain uses TRBV12-3 or TRBV12-4 and TRBJ1-2; D call uncertain. The ends were cut back, 5 bases at V and 7 bases at J, with 14 bases in the middle. There are 13 residues in the CDR3. CDR3 nucleotides: TGTGCCAGCAGTGAGACCGCACCCTCTGGCTACACCTTC. As protein: CASSETAPSGYTF.

This clonotype was recorded a few times. This chain links TRBV7-2 with TRBJ1-1; D is perhaps TRBD1 (6 bases). This CDR3 is built from 14 residues. V lost 5 bases, J lost 1 base, and 11 bases lay in between. Germline-derived CDR1 and CDR2 are SGHTA and FQGNSA. The CDR3 region has the DNA TGTGCCAGCAGCGGCTACAGGGCGAACACTGAAGCTTTCTTT. Translated: CASSGYRANTEAFF.

This chain uses TRBV7-2 with TRBJ2-4, with TRBD1 identical over 8 bases. Germline lookup yields CDR1 SGHTA and CDR2 FQGNSA. CDR3 length equals 14 residues. V was pared by 5 bases and J by 8 bases, with 8 bases of the junction left unmatched. Written as DNA, the CDR3 is TGTGCCAGCAGCCTTGGCAGGGGGCAGGACATTCAGTACTTC. Residues: CASSLGRGQDIQYF.

This chain joins TRBV18 and TRBJ1-3; D unclear. Germline V gene lookup returns CDR1 KGHSH and CDR2 LQKENI. The germline V and J ends were trimmed by 3 bases and 0 bases, with 9 bases remaining between them. The CDR3 length is 15 residues. CDR3: CASSPSVNSGNTIYF. The CDR3 DNA reads as TGTGCCAGCTCACCGAGTGTTAACTCTGGAAACACCATATATTTT.

The V call is TRBV6-2 or TRBV6-3, the J call TRBJ1-1, with D unclear. The germline V and J ends were trimmed by 2 bases and 5 bases, with 12 bases remaining between them. Germline-derived CDR1 and CDR2 are MNHEY and SVGEGT. This CDR3 comprises 14 residues. CDR3 coding DNA: TGTGCCAGCAGTTACCGGGCCCTAGGTACTGAAGCTTTCTTT. Amino acid sequence: CASSYRALGTEAFF.

This clonotype was detected only a few times. The J gene is TRBJ1-2, the V gene TRBV12-3 or TRBV12-4, with 12 bases that match TRBD1. V dropped 4 bases and J dropped 0; count of bases not matched to a gene: 3. This CDR3 is 16 amino acids long. The CDR3 is CASSWDRGHPNYGYTF. As DNA, the CDR3 is TGTGCCAGCAGTTGGGACAGGGGGCACCCTAACTATGGCTACACCTTC.

The chain uses TRBV7-2 and TRBJ2-7, with D perhaps given as TRBD1 or TRBD2 (6 bases each). Germline V gene lookup returns CDR1 SGHTA and CDR2 FQGNSA. Trimming pared 1 base from V and 2 bases from J, leaving 15 bases between. The CDR3 contains 16 residues. The CDR3 loop reads CASSLGFAGGTYEQYF. CDR3 nucleotide sequence: TGTGCCAGCAGCTTAGGGTTTGCCGGGGGCACCTACGAGCAGTACTTC.

The chain combines TRBV28 with TRBJ2-7; no definite D call. Germline assignment: CDR1 MDHEN and CDR2 SYDVKM. The CDR3 has 14 amino acids. V lost 3 bases and J 4 bases, leaving 13 bases between the germline ends. The CDR3 nucleotides are TGTGCCAGCAGTTTCCCCGACTGGAAATACGAGCAGTACTTC. Residues: CASSFPDWKYEQYF. Filled out from reference TRBV28 and TRBJ2-7, the complete variable domain reads DVKVTQSSRYLVKRTGEKVFLECVQDMDHENMFWYRQDPGLGLRLIYFSYDVKMKEKGDIPEGYSVSREKKERFSLILESASTNQTSMYLCASSFPDWKYEQYFGPGTRLTVT.

The V and J genes are TRBV20-1 and TRBJ1-5; D possibly corresponds to TRBD1 (6 bases). Germline CDR1 reads DFQATT; CDR2 reads SNEGSKA (reference sequence). The ends were cut back, 0 bases at V and 0 bases at J, with 18 bases in the middle. The CDR3 covers 18 residues. This chain's CDR3 is CSARDRGLPYYSNQPQHF. CDR3 DNA sequence: TGCAGTGCTAGAGATCGGGGGCTCCCGTACTATAGCAATCAGCCCCAGCATTTT.

The gene calls are TRBV27 and TRBJ1-3, with D possibly TRBD1 on 5 matching bases. The CDR3 is 17 amino acids. Germline V gene lookup returns CDR1 MNHEY and CDR2 SMNVEV (reference sequence). Trimming pared 8 bases from V and 0 bases from J, leaving 20 bases between. CDR3 in amino acids: CASGHLPARGSGNTIYF. Written as DNA, the CDR3 is TGTGCCAGCGGTCACTTGCCTGCGAGGGGCTCTGGAAACACCATATATTTT.

The V call is TRBV19, the J call TRBJ1-5, with 7 nucleotides matching TRBD1. This CDR3 spans 19 amino acids. Germline CDR1 and CDR2: LNHDA and SQIVND (reference sequence). After removal of 6 bases from V and 1 base from J, the junction contained 18 bases not matched to a gene. In DNA form, the CDR3 reads TGTGCCAGTAGCCGACCCGGGACAGATACAATTAACAGCAATCAGCCCCAGCATTTT. Translated, it gives CASSRPGTDTINSNQPQHF.

The sample holds many counts of this clonotype. The chain joins TRBV5-1 to TRBJ2-3; 8 bases align to TRBD2. The CDR3 is 16 residues long. Germline CDR1 is SGHRS and CDR2 is YFSETQ. V dropped 6 bases and J dropped 3; count of bases not matched to a gene: 12. Here the CDR3 reads CASTPGSAGATDTQYF. The CDR3 coding sequence is TGCGCCAGCACCCCTGGCTCAGCGGGAGCGACAGATACGCAGTATTTT.

This clonotype has a handful of counts. The chain is built from TRBV6-1 and TRBJ2-1; a possible D gene is TRBD2 (7 bases). CDR1 and CDR2 (germline): MNHNS, SASEGT. Trimming cost V 8 bases and J 7 bases, with 15 bases left between them. This CDR3 is 13 amino acids long. In DNA form, the CDR3 reads TGTGCCAGCGGACGAAAGGGGGGGAATGAGCAGTTCTTC. The encoded protein is CASGRKGGNEQFF.

This chain connects TRBV7-2 to TRBJ1-5, with D unresolved. The V and J ends lost 0 bases and 3 bases respectively, with 9 bases between them. This CDR3 has 15 amino acids. Per germline, CDR1 SGHTA and CDR2 FQGNSA. Written as DNA, the CDR3 is TGTGCCAGCAGCTTAGCGAACCAGGACAATCAGCCCCAGCATTTT. Its translation: CASSLANQDNQPQHF.

V is TRBV18 and J is TRBJ1-4; 7 bases agree with TRBD1. Germline trimming cut 5 bases from V and 8 bases from J; bases unmatched to any gene: 11. The CDR3 spans 15 residues. Germline assignment: CDR1 KGHSH and CDR2 LQKENI. The DNA of the CDR3 is TGTGCCAGCTCAGCGCGACAGGGAAAGAACGAAAAACTGTTTTTT. Translation: CASSARQGKNEKLFF.

The chain links TRBV5-1 to TRBJ1-5; a possible D gene is TRBD1 (5 bases). With 0 bases removed from V and 5 bases from J, the gap between germline ends came to 9 bases. The CDR3 runs 14 residues. CDR1 and CDR2 from the germline V gene are SGHRS and YFSETQ. CDR3 in amino acids: CASSLEGVDQPQHF. The CDR3 bases are TGCGCCAGCAGCTTGGAAGGGGTCGATCAGCCCCAGCATTTT.

The chain couples TRBV12-3 or TRBV12-4 to TRBJ2-7; 12 bases align to TRBD2. V gave up 6 bases and J gave up 4 bases; unmatched junction bases: 7. The CDR3 length is 15 residues. The CDR3 loop is CASSPRTSGNYEQYF. The CDR3 DNA is TGTGCCAGCAGCCCCCGGACTAGCGGGAATTACGAGCAGTACTTC.

This clonotype has more than one count but fewer than ten. The V gene is TRBV29-1, the J gene TRBJ1-4, with unresolved D. Germline CDR1 and CDR2: SQVTM and ANQGSEA. CDR3 length: 15 residues. Trimming took off 0 bases at V and 0 bases at J, with 8 bases between the two ends. For the CDR3, the DNA is TGCAGCGTTGAAGATAGTAGTGCAACTAATGAAAAACTGTTTTTT. Amino acids: CSVEDSSATNEKLFF.

The gene calls are TRBV7-9 and TRBJ1-4; D unclear. The CDR3 is 14 residues long. V lost 5 bases to trimming and J lost 7 bases, with 14 bases between them. Looked up from germline, CDR1 is SEHNR and CDR2 is FQNEAQ (reference sequence). CDR3 nucleotide sequence: TGTGCCAGCAGCCCCCCTAATGGCCGTGAAAAACTGTTTTTT. It translates to CASSPPNGREKLFF.